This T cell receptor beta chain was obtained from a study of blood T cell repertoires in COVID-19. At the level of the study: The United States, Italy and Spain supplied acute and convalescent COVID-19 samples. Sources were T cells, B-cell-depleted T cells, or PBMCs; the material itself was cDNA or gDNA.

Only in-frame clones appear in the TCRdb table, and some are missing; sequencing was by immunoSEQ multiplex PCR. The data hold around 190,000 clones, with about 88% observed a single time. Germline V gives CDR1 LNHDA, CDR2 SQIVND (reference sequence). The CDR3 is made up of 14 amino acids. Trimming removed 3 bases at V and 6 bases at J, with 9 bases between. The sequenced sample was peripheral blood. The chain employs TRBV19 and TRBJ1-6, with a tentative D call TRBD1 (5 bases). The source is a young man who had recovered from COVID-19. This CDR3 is CASSIVTANSPLHF. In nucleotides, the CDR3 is TGTGCCAGTAGTATTGTGACAGCTAATTCACCCCTCCACTTT. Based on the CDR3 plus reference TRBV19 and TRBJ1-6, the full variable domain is DGGITQSPKYLFRKEGQNVTLSCEQNLNHDAMYWYRQDPGQGLRLIYYSQIVNDFQKGDIAEGYSVSREKKESFPLTVTSAQKNPTAFYLCASSIVTANSPLHFGNGTRLTVT.